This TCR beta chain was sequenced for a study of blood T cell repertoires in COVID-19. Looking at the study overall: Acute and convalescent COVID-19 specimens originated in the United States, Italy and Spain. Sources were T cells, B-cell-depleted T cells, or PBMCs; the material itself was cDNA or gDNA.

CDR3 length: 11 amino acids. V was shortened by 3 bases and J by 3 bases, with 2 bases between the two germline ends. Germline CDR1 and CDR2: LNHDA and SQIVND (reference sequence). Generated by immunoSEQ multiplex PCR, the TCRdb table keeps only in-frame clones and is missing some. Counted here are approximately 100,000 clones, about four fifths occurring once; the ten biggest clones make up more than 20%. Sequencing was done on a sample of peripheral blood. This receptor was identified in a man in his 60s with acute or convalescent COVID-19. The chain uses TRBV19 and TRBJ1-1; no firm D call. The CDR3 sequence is CASSIYTEAFF. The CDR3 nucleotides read TGTGCCAGTAGTATCTACACTGAAGCTTTCTTT.